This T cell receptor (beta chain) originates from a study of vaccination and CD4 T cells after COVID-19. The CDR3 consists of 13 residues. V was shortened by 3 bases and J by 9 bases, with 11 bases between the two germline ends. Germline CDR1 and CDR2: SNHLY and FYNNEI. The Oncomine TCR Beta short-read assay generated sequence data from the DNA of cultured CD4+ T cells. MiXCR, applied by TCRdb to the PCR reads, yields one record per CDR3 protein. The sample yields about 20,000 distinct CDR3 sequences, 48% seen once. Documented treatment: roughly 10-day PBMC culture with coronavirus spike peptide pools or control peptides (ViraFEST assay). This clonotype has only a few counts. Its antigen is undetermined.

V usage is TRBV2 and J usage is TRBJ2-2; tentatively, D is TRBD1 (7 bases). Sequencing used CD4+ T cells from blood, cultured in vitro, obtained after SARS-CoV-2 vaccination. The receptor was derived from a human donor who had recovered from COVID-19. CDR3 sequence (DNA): TGTGCCAGCAGTGACAGGGGGAGGTGGGAGCTGTTTTTT. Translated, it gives CASSDRGRWELFF.